This T cell receptor (beta chain) stems from a study of T cells in Graves' hyperthyroidism and ophthalmopathy. Notes on the study in general: Separating ophthalmopathy from stable hyperthyroidism was achieved by a 13 V-J model.

The CDR3 spans 15 residues. The V and J ends lost 3 bases and 0 bases, in that order; junction bases with no gene match: 4. Looked up from germline, CDR1 is SGDLS and CDR2 is YYNGEE. Amplification of TCR beta CDR3 regions used RNA as the template. A set of HTBI primers served as the primers for a first-round RT-PCR of the TCR CDR3. In TCRdb, the multiplex PCR reads were re-called with MiXCR into one record per CDR3 protein. Of under 350,000 distinct CDR3 sequences listed, roughly a fifth are singletons. This clonotype was counted only a few times. Its specificity is unknown. Specimen: blood. The chain combines TRBV9 with TRBJ2-7, with 9 bases matching TRBD1. The sequence was obtained from a woman aged 45 to 65 with Graves' hyperthyroidism. The CDR3 DNA sequence: TGTGCCAGCAGCGCGGGGGGACAGGGCTCCTACGAGCAGTACTTC. Amino acids: CASSAGGQGSYEQYF.